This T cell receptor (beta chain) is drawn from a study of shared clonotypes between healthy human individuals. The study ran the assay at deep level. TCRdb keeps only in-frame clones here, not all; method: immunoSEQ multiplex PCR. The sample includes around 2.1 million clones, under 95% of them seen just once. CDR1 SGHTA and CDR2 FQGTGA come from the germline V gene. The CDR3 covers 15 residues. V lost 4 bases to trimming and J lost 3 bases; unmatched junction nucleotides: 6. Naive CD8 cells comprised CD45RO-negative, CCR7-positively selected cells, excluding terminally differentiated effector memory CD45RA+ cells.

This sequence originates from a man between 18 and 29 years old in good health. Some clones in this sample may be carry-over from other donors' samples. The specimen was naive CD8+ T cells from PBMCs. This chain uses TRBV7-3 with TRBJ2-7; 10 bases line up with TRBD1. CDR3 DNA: TGTGCCAGCAGCTGGGGACAGGGGAATTACTACGAGCAGTACTTC. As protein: CASSWGQGNYYEQYF.